The source of this T cell receptor (beta chain) is a study of cytomegalovirus exposure and HLA in healthy donors. Points on this clone: The target antigen is unknown.

Primers included in the PCR were 60 Vbeta and 13 Jbeta primers. Generated by immunoSEQ multiplex PCR, the TCRdb table keeps only in-frame clones and is missing some. The top ten clones hold about 4% of a sample with roughly 100,000 clones, approximately 80% of them seen once. General study results and limits: Researchers reported that a few CMV-associated chains were confirmed in vitro as CMV antigen-specific. Association with HLA alleles at 0.05 false discovery rate was found for 15,000 or so TCR beta sequences in a later analysis.

This CDR3 is 17 amino acids long. V lost 3 bases and J 1 base, leaving 15 bases between the germline ends. Germline V gene lookup returns CDR1 MNHNS and CDR2 SASEGT. The origin of this receptor is a man between 45 and 60 years old in good health and CMV-seronegative. The rearrangement links TRBV6-1 to TRBJ2-2; a possible D gene is TRBD2 (5 bases). Sequencing was done on a sample of PBMCs. The CDR3 DNA follows: TGTGCCAGCAGTGAGGGCGGGCTTATTTGGAACACCGGGGAGCTGTTTTTT. Encoded protein: CASSEGGLIWNTGELFF.